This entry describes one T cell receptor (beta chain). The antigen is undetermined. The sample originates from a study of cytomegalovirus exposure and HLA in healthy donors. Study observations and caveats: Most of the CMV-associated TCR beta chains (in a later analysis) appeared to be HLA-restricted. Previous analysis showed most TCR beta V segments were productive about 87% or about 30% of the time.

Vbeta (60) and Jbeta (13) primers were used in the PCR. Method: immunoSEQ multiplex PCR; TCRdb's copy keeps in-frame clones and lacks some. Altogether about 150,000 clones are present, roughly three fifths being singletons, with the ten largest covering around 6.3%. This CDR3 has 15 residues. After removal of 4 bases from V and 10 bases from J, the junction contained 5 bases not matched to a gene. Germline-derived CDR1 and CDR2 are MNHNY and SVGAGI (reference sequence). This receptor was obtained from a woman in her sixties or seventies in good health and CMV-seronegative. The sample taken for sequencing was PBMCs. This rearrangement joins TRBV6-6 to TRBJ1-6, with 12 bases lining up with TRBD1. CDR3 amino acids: CASSSGTGGRSPLHF. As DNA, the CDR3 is TGTGCCAGCAGTTCCGGGACAGGGGGCCGCTCACCCCTCCACTTT.